This T cell receptor beta chain was recorded in a study of regulatory T cells in long-lasting Graves disease (dated by TCRdb to 2020 to 2022). For the wider study: Patients with newly diagnosed Graves' disease had been on antithyroid drugs for under 3 months. Peripheral blood TCR sequencing and RNA sequencing compared persistent Graves' disease patients with newly diagnosed Graves' disease patients. A total of roughly 35 samples were covered by TCR sequencing, comprising approximately 13 persistent and approximately 20 newly diagnosed Graves' disease patients. The study was conducted in China and was registered as a clinical trial.

Libraries were prepared through multiplex PCR. The run used an Illumina HiSeq 4000. To build TCR beta libraries, CDR3 regions were amplified by Arm-PCR using iRepertoire HTBI primers. Before sequencing, the PCR products went through gel purification. The paper's processing steps were these. A total of 62 TRBV and 14 TRBJ segments were identified across samples and were used for gene usage analysis of CDR3 amino acid clonotypes. COPE and FqMerger were used to merge filtered high-quality paired reads into contigs. BLAST was used to align contigs to IMGT TRBV, TRBD and TRBJ reference genes, with CDR3 defined following IMGT. Any clonotype with a frequency above 0.1% was counted as a highly expanded clone. Shannon entropy served as the measure of repertoire diversity, while the Gini coefficient captured V-J evenness. Clonotypes shared by more than one individual were considered public. Starting from the raw public reads, TCRdb applied fastp trimming at Q25, assembled clones with MiXCR and retained in-frame beta chains. CDR3 protein sequences are deduplicated, and each keeps its most common genes and DNA. The V and J calls reflect TCRdb's pipeline rather than the authors' work. Across this sample there are fewer than 550,000 distinct CDR3 sequences, with approximately 16% seen only once. The ten biggest clones cover around 23% of the sample.

The time point tag for this specimen amounts to: newly diagnosed GD, antithyroid drugs for less than 3 months. RNA was extracted from PBMCs in TRIzol for both TCR sequencing and RNA sequencing. Graves' disease was diagnosed according to American Thyroid Association guidelines. The patients came from an endocrinology department in Xi'an, China. Each patient gave roughly 8.4 milliliters of peripheral blood, collected in an EDTA anticoagulant tube. PBMCs were isolated by Ficoll Paque Plus density gradient separation without further T cell sorting. An Agilent 2100 Bioanalyzer and agarose gel were used to assess RNA quality, and a NanoDrop 2000 was used to measure RNA concentration. V and J are truncated by 3 bases and 0 bases respectively, leaving an intervening sequence of 18 bases. The CDR3 starts with the cysteine, ends with the phenylalanine, and has 17 residues. Only CDR3 DNA is held: 51 bases, read in frame from base 1. Taken from the germline V gene (reference sequence), the CDR1 and CDR2 loops are DFQATT and SNEGSKA.

What the research found in general, with its limitations: Persistent disease showed preferential use of TRBV28, TRBJ1-2 and TRBJ2-5, whereas newly diagnosed disease favored TRBV20-1 and TRBJ2-1. The small sample size was acknowledged by the authors as a limitation that may reduce accuracy. Only peripheral blood was studied, because thyroid tissue, the primary lesion, was inaccessible. Compared with newly diagnosed patients, persistent Graves' disease patients had lower TCR Shannon entropy and fewer highly expanded clones, which suggests clonal expansion. Sequencing and analysis were restricted to the TCR beta chain. A larger number of public clonotypes was shared among persistent patients (under 3,000) than among newly diagnosed patients (around 970).

In its sample, this clonotype was seen many times. Its target antigen remains unknown. Base qualities are not recorded, but no much larger clone differs from it by a single base. These data also formed part of another study, on T cells in Graves' hyperthyroidism and ophthalmopathy. As noted in the second study: Stable Graves' hyperthyroidism was defined as the absence of progression to ophthalmopathy over 18 months of follow-up. Hyperthyroidism patients were newly diagnosed, had a disease duration of under 2 months, and were aged 18 to 65 years. Patients with uncontrolled infections, other autoimmune diseases, pregnancy or lactation were excluded. Diagnoses were established on the basis of clinical symptoms, serum thyroxine and TRAb, thyroid ultrasound, and orbital computed tomography. The first round of RT-PCR for the TCR CDR3 was performed with the HTBI primer set and the Qiagen OneStep RT-PCR kit. Most expanded thyroid clonotypes (frequency above 0.001) were also detected in blood, suggesting blood repertoires may reflect thyroid immune responses. A model built on a 13 V-J signature distinguished ophthalmopathy from stable hyperthyroidism, reaching roughly 88% sensitivity and 81.08% specificity in cross-validation and 80%/75% in testing. In validation, the model predicted progression to ophthalmopathy a median of around 6.5 months before onset, with about 71% sensitivity and about 75% specificity. To identify distinguishing TCR V-J signatures, a discovery cohort of about 100 patients was used, comprising fewer than 45 with Graves' ophthalmopathy and 57 with stable Graves' hyperthyroidism. An independent validation cohort of 18 to 20 hyperthyroidism patients and approximately 17 patients who later progressed to ophthalmopathy tested prospective prediction of ophthalmopathy. For training and testing, the roughly 97 patients in the discovery cohort were randomly divided in a 7:3 ratio. In several Graves' hyperthyroidism patients, the study also compared T-cell repertoires from thyroid tissue with T-cell repertoires from blood. After sampling, hyperthyroidism patients received methimazole starting at 30 mg daily, and ophthalmopathy patients received high-dose intravenous methylprednisolone. Libraries were constructed in a second round of multiplex PCR, after which size selection and purification were carried out. Libraries were sequenced paired-end with 100 bp reads on an Illumina HiSeq2000. SOAPnuke was used to process the raw data, with reads discarded if the reads contained adapters or uncalled bases, had a mean Phred below 15, or lacked an exact constant-primer or identifier match. COPE v1.2.5 was used to merge the high-quality paired reads, and each unique nucleotide sequence was defined as a clonotype. Clonotypes were aligned to IMGT TRBV, TRBD and TRBJ reference segments using MiTCR v1.1. The analysis included only V-J combinations with a frequency above 0.0001, which together covered roughly 99% of the repertoires. The TCS score was defined as the ratio of F50 (clonal expansion) to E x V (chaos), calculated using BLOSUM62-based TCRdist between CDR3 peptides within each V-J. Welch's t-statistics and random forest reduced just over 500 V-J features to 10 to 15, which were used in a naive Bayes classifier (R e1071). No statistical method was used to set the sample size in advance, and investigators knew the group allocation. The paper describes TCR Vbeta CDR3 sequencing of 135 peripheral blood samples, made up of roughly 45 ophthalmopathy patients, some 76 hyperthyroidism patients and 17 progressor patients.

This specimen consisted of peripheral blood mononuclear cells (PBMCs), obtained at new diagnosis, from a patient treated with antithyroid drugs. The V gene is TRBV20-1 and the J gene is TRBJ2-1, with the D gene not confidently named. The sequence was collected from a woman between 18 and 29 years old with Graves disease. Donor details come from another sample of the same person, matched by shared clones. The base sequence is TGCAGTGCTAGCGCCGACCCTCCTGAGAGCTCCTACAATGAGCAGTTCTTC. Protein translation: CSASADPPESSYNEQFF.